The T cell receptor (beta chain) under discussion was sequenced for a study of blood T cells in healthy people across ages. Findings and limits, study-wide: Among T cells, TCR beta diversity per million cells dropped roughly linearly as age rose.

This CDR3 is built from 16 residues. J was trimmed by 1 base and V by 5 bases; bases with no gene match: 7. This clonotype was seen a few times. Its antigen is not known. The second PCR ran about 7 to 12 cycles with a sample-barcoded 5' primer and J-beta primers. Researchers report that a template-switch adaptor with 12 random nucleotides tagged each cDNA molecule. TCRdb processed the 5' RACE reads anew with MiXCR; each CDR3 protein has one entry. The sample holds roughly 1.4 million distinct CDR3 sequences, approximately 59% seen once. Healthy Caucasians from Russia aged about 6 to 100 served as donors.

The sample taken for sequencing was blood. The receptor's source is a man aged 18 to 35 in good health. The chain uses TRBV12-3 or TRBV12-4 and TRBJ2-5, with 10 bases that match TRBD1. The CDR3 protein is CASSLGGQGFQETQYF. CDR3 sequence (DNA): TGTGCCAGCAGTCTTGGGGGACAGGGGTTCCAAGAGACCCAGTACTTC.